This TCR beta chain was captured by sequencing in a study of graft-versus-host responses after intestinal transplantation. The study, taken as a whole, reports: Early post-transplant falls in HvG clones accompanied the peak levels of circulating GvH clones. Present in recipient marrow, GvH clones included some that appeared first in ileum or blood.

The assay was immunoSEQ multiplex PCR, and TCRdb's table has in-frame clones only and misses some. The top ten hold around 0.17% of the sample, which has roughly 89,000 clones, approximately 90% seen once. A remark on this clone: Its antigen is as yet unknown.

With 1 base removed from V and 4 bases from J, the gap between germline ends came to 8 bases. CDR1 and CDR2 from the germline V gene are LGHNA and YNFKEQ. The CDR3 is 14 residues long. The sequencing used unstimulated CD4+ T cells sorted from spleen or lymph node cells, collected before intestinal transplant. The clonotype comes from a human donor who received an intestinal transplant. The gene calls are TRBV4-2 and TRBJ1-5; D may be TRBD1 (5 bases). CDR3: CASSQGQGNQPQHF. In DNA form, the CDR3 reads TGTGCCAGCAGCCAAGGGCAGGGTAATCAGCCCCAGCATTTT.